These 6 T cell receptor beta chains were sequenced from one sample in a study of molecular identifiers for immune sequencing clone quantification. TCRdb itself ran the PCR reads through MiXCR, one entry per CDR3 protein. This sample yields some 320,000 distinct CDR3 sequences, of which roughly a quarter are seen a single time; 0.65% to 0.75% belongs to the top ten. Sequenced sample: naive CD8+ T cells from blood, with Jurkat cell RNA spiked in. Described subset: FACS-sorted CD8+CD4-CCR7+CD45RA+ naive T cells. These receptors all come from a human donor in good health. Some libraries in this study had Jurkat cell RNA spiked in.

Many counts were recorded for this clonotype. The chain uses TRBV12-3 or TRBV12-4 and TRBJ2-3; D might be TRBD1 (6 bases). Trimming pared 6 bases from V and 1 base from J, leaving 14 bases between. CDR3 size: 15 residues. The CDR3 loop reads CASSLGQPGTDTQYF. The CDR3 bases are TGTGCCAGCAGCCTCGGACAGCCGGGCACAGATACGCAGTATTTT.

This clonotype was recorded a few times. The V call is TRBV5-1, the J call TRBJ2-3; tentatively, D is TRBD2 (5 bases). Germline V gene data show CDR1 as SGHRS and CDR2 as YFSETQ. The CDR3 spans 14 residues. Trimming left V 4 bases short and J 6 bases short, with 15 bases between. As DNA, the CDR3 is TGCGCCAGCAGCCCCTGGAACGGGGTCGATACGCAGTATTTT. It encodes CASSPWNGVDTQYF.

This clonotype was counted ten times or more. This chain links TRBV20-1 with TRBJ2-7; maybe TRBD1 (6 bases). The CDR3 totals 14 residues. V was shortened by 1 base and J by 3 bases, with 13 bases between the two germline ends. The germline CDR1 and CDR2 sequences are DFQATT and SNEGSKA (reference sequence). This CDR3 is CSARAGQGYYEQYF. The DNA of the CDR3 is TGCAGTGCTAGAGCCGGGCAGGGGTACTACGAGCAGTACTTC.

This clonotype appeared a few times. The chain links TRBV2 to TRBJ2-3; D might be TRBD2 (7 bases). The CDR3 runs to 18 residues. Germline values: CDR1 SNHLY, CDR2 FYNNEI. V gave up 3 bases and J gave up 0 bases, with 19 bases separating them. The CDR3 loop reads CASSDLGASGVSTDTQYF. Written as DNA, the CDR3 is TGTGCCAGCAGTGATTTGGGGGCTAGCGGAGTTAGCACAGATACGCAGTATTTT.

This clonotype was seen at least ten times. The chain recombines TRBV4-2 with TRBJ1-1; 7 bases are shared with TRBD1. The germline V gene encodes CDR1 LGHNA and CDR2 YNFKEQ. The CDR3 totals 15 residues. J gave up 0 bases and V 4 bases, and 5 bases lay outside the gene matches. For the CDR3, the DNA is TGTGCCAGCAGCCCGACAGGGAGGTTGAACACTGAAGCTTTCTTT. This encodes CASSPTGRLNTEAFF.

This clonotype was observed a few times. This chain uses TRBV2 with TRBJ1-1; TRBD1 might be the D (6 bases). This CDR3 comprises 13 residues. The V end was cut by 10 bases, the J end by 5 bases, with 17 bases between. Per germline, CDR1 SNHLY and CDR2 FYNNEI. As DNA, the CDR3 is TGTGCCATCAATGAGGGGGGCGGGACTGAAGCTTTCTTT. This gives the protein CAINEGGGTEAFF. Drawing the rest from reference TRBV2 and TRBJ1-1, the complete variable domain is EPEVTQTPSHQVTQMGQEVILRCVPISNHLYFYWYRQILGQKVEFLVSFYNNEISEKSEIFDDQFSVERPDGSNFTLKIRSTKLEDSAMYFCAINEGGGTEAFFGQGTRLTVV.